Listed below are T cell receptor beta chains from one sample, sequenced in a study of blood T cell repertoires in COVID-19. This table comes from immunoSEQ multiplex PCR, and its TCRdb copy is limited to in-frame clones, with some not included. The sample has 40,000 to 60,000 clones; approximately 90% are singletons. Sequences were obtained from peripheral blood. Receptors originate from a middle-aged man with active COVID-19. The CDR3 runs from the conserved cysteine through the conserved F or W. Fields, in order: D gene, V gene, J gene, clone size, CDR3 protein, CDR3 DNA. D genes are given only for firm matches. Expanded clones are given a class, and other clones once, few, many or no size at all.

>TRBD2|TRBV7-8|TRBJ2-7|-
CASSRGTSGTYEQYF
TGTGCCAGCAGCCGAGGGACTAGCGGGACCTACGAGCAGTACTTC
>-|TRBV4-2|TRBJ1-1|once
CASSQVLGGTEAFF
TGTGCCAGCAGCCAAGTTCTGGGAGGCACTGAAGCTTTCTTT
>TRBD1|TRBV11-2|TRBJ1-1|once
CASSLGQGGTEAFF
TGTGCCAGCAGCTTAGGACAGGGAGGCACTGAAGCTTTCTTT
>TRBD2|TRBV4-1|TRBJ2-7|-
CASSRQSSRLAAATDEQYF
TGCGCCAGCAGCCGCCAATCCTCCCGACTAGCGGCAGCTACGGATGAGCAGTACTTC
>-|TRBV19|TRBJ1-1|-
CASSAHRDVFTEAFF
TGTGCCAGCAGTGCCCACAGGGACGTGTTCACTGAAGCTTTCTTT
>-|TRBV5-6|TRBJ2-2|-
CASSLGLGSTGELFF
TGTGCCAGCAGCTTGGGTCTGGGCTCCACCGGGGAGCTGTTTTTT
>TRBD2|TRBV27|TRBJ2-7|once
CASSLGSGREREQYF
TGTGCCAGCAGTTTAGGTAGCGGGAGAGAAAGAGAGCAGTACTTC
>-|TRBV9|TRBJ2-5|-
CASSVGGGRETQYF
TGTGCCAGCAGCGTAGGGGGAGGAAGAGAGACCCAGTACTTC
>-|TRBV14|TRBJ1-5|few
CASSQEPRGRDQPQHF
TGTGCCAGCAGCCAAGAGCCACGAGGGCGCGATCAGCCCCAGCATTTT
>TRBD1|TRBV11-3|TRBJ1-1|-
CASSLDRGNTEAFF
TGTGCCAGCAGCTTGGACAGGGGAAACACTGAAGCTTTCTTT
>-|TRBV7-2|TRBJ1-1|-
CASSPSKAGRNTEAFF
TGTGCCAGCAGCCCCAGTAAGGCGGGCAGGAACACTGAAGCTTTCTTT
>-|TRBV5-1|TRBJ2-2|-
CASTQTGELFF
TGCGCCAGCACCCAAACCGGGGAGCTGTTTTTT
>-|TRBV6-5|TRBJ2-1|-
CASAKFLRPGEQFF
TGTGCCAGCGCTAAGTTTTTGCGCCCCGGTGAGCAGTTCTTC
>TRBD2|TRBV11-2|TRBJ2-1|-
CASSVSSGSFYNEQFF
TGTGCCAGCAGCGTTTCTAGCGGGAGTTTCTACAATGAGCAGTTCTTC
>-|TRBV6-5|TRBJ1-1|-
CASSYSTTVNTEAFF
TGTGCCAGCAGTTACAGTACGACAGTGAACACTGAAGCTTTCTTT
>-|TRBV11-2|TRBJ1-4|once
CASSFGTTGEKLFF
TGTGCCAGCAGCTTCGGAACTACCGGTGAAAAACTGTTTTTT
>TRBD1|TRBV7-9|TRBJ2-3|-
CASTGTGSTDTQYF
TGTGCCAGCACCGGGACAGGGAGCACAGATACGCAGTATTTT
>-|TRBV9|TRBJ2-1|-
CASSGSGTYNEQFF
TGTGCCAGCAGCGGAAGCGGAACCTACAATGAGCAGTTCTTC
>TRBD2|TRBV9|TRBJ2-1|-
CASSALERLAGGLLLF
TGTGCCAGCAGCGCTCTAGAGCGGTTAGCGGGAGGCCTTCTCCTCTTC
>-|TRBV9|TRBJ1-2|-
CASSIWGSNYGYTF
TGTGCCAGCAGCATTTGGGGCAGTAATTATGGCTACACCTTC
>-|TRBV2|TRBJ2-3|-
CASIVSTSTDTQYF
TGTGCCAGCATCGTATCCACTAGCACAGATACGCAGTATTTT
>TRBD1|TRBV5-1|TRBJ2-7|-
CASSPPFRPPGQGGLEQYF
TGCGCCAGCAGCCCCCCTTTTCGACCACCGGGACAGGGTGGTCTCGAGCAGTACTTC
>-|TRBV6-5|TRBJ1-3|-
CASSYSTELPGNTIYF
TGTGCCAGCAGTTACTCGACAGAACTTCCTGGAAACACCATATATTTT
>-|TRBV2|TRBJ1-5|-
CASRLGRAGQAQKHF
TGTGCCAGCAGGCTGGGTAGGGCAGGGCAAGCTCAAAAGCATTTT
>TRBD2|TRBV7-2|TRBJ2-2|-
CASSRDGTSGRTGELFF
TGTGCCAGCAGCCGGGACGGGACTAGCGGGAGGACCGGGGAGCTGTTTTTT
>TRBD1|TRBV3-1/TRBV3-2|TRBJ1-5|-
CASSRGTVDQPQHF
TGTGCCAGCAGCCGAGGGACAGTAGACCAGCCCCAGCATTTT
>TRBD1|TRBV5-1|TRBJ2-7|-
CASSLQGARAEQYF
TGCGCCAGCAGCTTACAGGGGGCGCGGGCCGAGCAGTACTTC
>-|TRBV12-3/TRBV12-4|TRBJ1-4|-
CASSLGGGEKLFF
TGTGCCAGCAGTTTAGGGGGAGGCGAAAAACTGTTTTTT
>TRBD2|TRBV28|TRBJ2-3|-
CASSPNPAGMGDTQYF
TGTGCCAGCAGTCCAAACCCAGCGGGAATGGGGGATACGCAGTATTTT
>-|TRBV2|TRBJ2-4|-
CASTRELLAKNIQYF
TGTGCCAGCACTCGGGAGCTGCTAGCCAAAAACATTCAGTACTTC
>-|TRBV28|TRBJ2-7|-
CASSSLYSNSYEQYF
TGTGCCAGCAGTTCCCTTTACAGCAACTCCTACGAGCAGTACTTC
>TRBD1|TRBV6-6|TRBJ2-7|-
CASSPDRGRSYEQYF
TGTGCCAGCAGCCCAGACAGGGGGCGATCCTACGAGCAGTACTTC
>-|TRBV3-1/TRBV3-2|TRBJ1-1|-
CASSTSAANTEAFF
TGTGCCAGCAGCACTTCGGCGGCGAACACTGAAGCTTTCTTT
>-|TRBV29-1|TRBJ1-2|-
CSIRQSTNYGYTF
TGCAGCATCCGACAGTCTACTAACTATGGCTACACCTTC
>-|TRBV5-4|TRBJ1-6|-
CASSSSPIQGSSYNSPLHF
TGTGCCAGCAGCTCATCTCCTATTCAGGGTTCTTCCTATAATTCACCCCTCCACTTT
>TRBD1|TRBV9|TRBJ2-2|few
CASSMGQDTNTGELFF
TGTGCCAGCAGCATGGGACAGGACACGAACACCGGGGAGCTGTTTTTT
>TRBD1|TRBV5-5|TRBJ1-2|-
CASSPGQGGSYGYTF
TGTGCCAGCAGCCCAGGACAGGGAGGATCCTATGGCTACACCTTC
>TRBD2|TRBV28|TRBJ2-4|-
CASSPSRGGTTKNIQYF
TGTGCCAGCAGTCCCTCTCGTGGTGGGACTACCAAAAACATTCAGTACTTC
>-|TRBV13|TRBJ2-2|-
CASSYKGLPGELFF
TGTGCCAGCAGCTACAAGGGGTTACCCGGGGAGCTGTTTTTT
>-|TRBV10-3|TRBJ2-2|few
CAISRDPNTGELFF
TGTGCCATCAGTCGGGATCCAAACACCGGGGAGCTGTTTTTT
>TRBD1|TRBV5-1|TRBJ2-5|few
CASSLTGTGGRETQYF
TGCGCCAGCAGCTTAACCGGGACAGGGGGAAGAGAGACCCAGTACTTC
>-|TRBV12-2|TRBJ2-3|-
CASRLGLAGRSDTQYF
TGTGCAAGTCGCTTGGGACTAGCGGGTAGGTCAGATACGCAGTATTTT
>-|TRBV12-3/TRBV12-4|TRBJ1-2|-
CASSNGGTYGYTF
TGTGCCAGCAGCAATGGCGGTACCTATGGCTACACCTTC
>-|TRBV11-2|TRBJ2-2|once
CASSKFPGVYGGELFF
TGTGCCAGCAGCAAATTCCCGGGAGTATATGGCGGGGAGCTGTTTTTT
>TRBD1|TRBV19|TRBJ2-1|-
CASRTGGGYNEQFF
TGTGCCAGTAGGACAGGGGGGGGTTACAATGAGCAGTTCTTC
>TRBD1|TRBV7-3|TRBJ2-7|-
CASSLQTGKQYF
TGTGCCAGCAGCTTACAGACAGGGAAGCAGTACTTC
>-|TRBV7-9|TRBJ1-3|-
CASSSGAPEPGNTIYF
TGTGCCAGCAGCTCAGGGGCCCCCGAGCCTGGAAACACCATATATTTT
>TRBD2|TRBV5-4|TRBJ2-3|-
CASSSMREVVDTQYF
TGTGCCAGCAGCTCTATGCGGGAGGTGGTAGATACGCAGTATTTT
>TRBD2|TRBV19|TRBJ2-7|-
CASSPAGLVYEQYF
TGTGCCAGTAGTCCAGCGGGACTAGTCTACGAGCAGTACTTC
>-|TRBV27|TRBJ1-1|-
CASSLQDGNEAFF
TGTGCCAGCAGTCTCCAGGACGGGAATGAAGCTTTCTTT
>TRBD1|TRBV7-9|TRBJ2-3|-
CASSGTGQGDTQYF
TGTGCCAGCAGCGGGACGGGACAGGGAGATACGCAGTATTTT
>-|TRBV19|TRBJ1-2|-
CASSIGGGNGYTF
TGTGCCAGTAGTATAGGGGGCGGAAATGGCTACACCTTC
>-|TRBV11-1|TRBJ2-5|-
CASSLTKPQETQYF
TGTGCCAGCAGCTTAACTAAACCCCAAGAGACCCAGTACTTC